The 18 T cell receptor beta chains listed next were all sequenced from one sample in a study of patients and donors after allogeneic stem cell transplantation. TCRdb ran MiXCR on the RT-PCR reads and lists one entry per CDR3 protein. The sample contains about 87,000 distinct CDR3 sequences, approximately 5.2% of which appear only once. Material: blood, either unsorted or a sorted T cell fraction (not recorded which). These TCRs come from a human donor who was either an allogeneic HSCT recipient or a stem cell or donor lymphocyte infusion donor (not recorded which). It is not recorded whose cells these are; they may come from a transplant donor.

Ten or more counts support this clonotype. The chain has TRBV20-1 and TRBJ2-7; TRBD1 matches 7 bases. V lost 0 bases to trimming and J lost 9 bases; unmatched junction nucleotides: 11. The CDR3 spans 14 residues. Germline loops: CDR1 DFQATT, CDR2 SNEGSKA (reference sequence). The CDR3 bases are TGCAGTGCTAGAGACACCGTACAGGGGAGATCGCAGTACTTC. It encodes CSARDTVQGRSQYF.

In this sample, this clonotype turned up many times. J is TRBJ2-6 and V is TRBV6-1; 7 bases map to TRBD1. CDR1 is MNHNS, CDR2 SASEGT, per germline. This CDR3 has 17 amino acids. V was pared by 6 bases and J by 0 bases, with 8 bases of the junction left unmatched. CDR3 sequence: CASRVQGSSSGANVLTF. The CDR3 nucleotides are TGTGCCAGCAGAGTACAGGGGTCGAGCTCTGGGGCCAACGTCCTGACTTTC.

Here the CDR3 DNA reads TGTGCCAGCAGACTCTCTCAGGCGAACACTGAAGCTTTCTTT. Translating it yields CASRLSQANTEAFF. The chain recombines TRBV6-1 with TRBJ1-1; D gene uncertain. This CDR3 has 14 residues. V was trimmed by 6 bases and J by 1 base, leaving 12 bases between them. The germline CDR1 and CDR2 sequences are MNHNS and SASEGT.

This clonotype was seen many times. The J gene is TRBJ2-1, the V gene TRBV11-2; TRBD2 aligns across 7 bases. CDR3 length: 19 amino acids. The V and J ends lost 5 bases and 1 base, in that order; junction bases with no gene match: 17. Germline lookup yields CDR1 SGHAT and CDR2 FQNNGV. DNA of the CDR3: TGTGCCAGCAGCCCCCGTGGGGGGTGGGGGGGGGAATCCTACAATGAGCAGTTCTTC. Residues: CASSPRGGWGGESYNEQFF.

The chain has TRBV12-3 or TRBV12-4 and TRBJ1-2; a weak D match, TRBD1 (5 bases). V was trimmed by 5 bases and J by 1 base, leaving 8 bases between them. The CDR3 is made up of 13 amino acids. This CDR3 is CASSPGLNYGYTF. CDR3 DNA sequence: TGTGCCAGCAGTCCGGGACTTAACTATGGCTACACCTTC.

This clonotype rates as medium-sized (0.01 to 0.1%). This chain connects TRBV19 to TRBJ1-2; D is undetermined. The V end was cut by 4 bases, the J end by 6 bases, with 9 bases between. The length of the CDR3 is 12 residues. Germline V gene lookup returns CDR1 LNHDA and CDR2 SQIVND (reference sequence). CDR3 sequence (DNA): TGTGCCAGTAGTAACCGTGAGGATGGCTACACCTTC. This sequence encodes CASSNREDGYTF.

V and J are TRBV11-3 and TRBJ2-1; 9 bases match TRBD2. Germline V CDR1 and CDR2: SGHNT, YENEEA. There are 16 residues in the CDR3. After removal of 0 bases from V and 8 bases from J, the junction contained 8 bases not matched to a gene. The CDR3 bases are TGTGCCAGCAGCTTAGATACGGCGGGGGGGCTGGATGAGCAGTTCTTC. Its protein product is CASSLDTAGGLDEQFF.

In its sample, this clonotype was seen many times. The chain recombines TRBV7-8 with TRBJ2-5; D perhaps matches TRBD2 (6 bases). The CDR3 contains 14 residues. Germline CDR1 SGHVS, CDR2 FQNEAQ. V was shortened by 3 bases and J by 1 base, with 9 bases between the two germline ends. Here the CDR3 reads CASSFRGIQETQYF. The DNA for the CDR3 is TGTGCCAGCAGCTTCCGGGGGATCCAAGAGACCCAGTACTTC. The variable domain in full, with the rest retrieved from reference TRBV7-8 and TRBJ2-5, is GAGVSQSPRYKVAKRGQDVALRCDPISGHVSLFWYQQALGQGPEFLTYFQNEAQLDKSGLPSDRFFAERPEGSVSTLKIQRTQQEDSAVYLCASSFRGIQETQYFGPGTRLLVL.

The J gene is TRBJ2-3, the V gene TRBV15; D might be TRBD2 (5 bases). Trimming took off 0 bases at V and 4 bases at J, with 8 bases between the two ends. The CDR3 is 14 residues long. Germline CDR1 reads LNHNV; CDR2 reads YYDKDF (reference sequence). The DNA for the CDR3 is TGTGCCACCAGCAGAGAACGGGGAGCAGATACGCAGTATTTT. It codes for CATSRERGADTQYF.

The chain couples TRBV7-9 to TRBJ2-7; 7 nucleotides agree with TRBD2. Trimming removed 5 bases from V and 6 bases from J; junction bases left unmatched: 13. The germline CDR1 and CDR2 sequences are SEHNR and FQNEAQ (reference sequence). The CDR3 consists of 15 residues. The CDR3 loop is CASSPRGSGSGEQYF. The DNA for the CDR3 is TGTGCCAGCAGCCCCCGCGGGAGCGGCTCTGGCGAGCAGTACTTC. The variable domain in full, with the rest retrieved from reference TRBV7-9 and TRBJ2-7, is DTGVSQNPRHKITKRGQNVTFRCDPISEHNRLYWYRQTLGQGPEFLTYFQNEAQLEKSRLLSDRFSAERPKGSFSTLEIQRTEQGDSAMYLCASSPRGSGSGEQYFGPGTRLTVT.

This clonotype was recorded at least ten times. The rearrangement uses TRBV18 and TRBJ1-1; D is unresolved. The CDR3 contains 12 residues. Trimming shortened V by 0 bases and J by 8 bases, and 7 bases separated the two germline ends. CDR1 is KGHSH, CDR2 LQKENI, per germline. The CDR3 sequence: CASSPPNREAFF. The CDR3, as DNA: TGTGCCAGCTCACCACCGAACAGAGAAGCTTTCTTT.

This clonotype was observed at least ten times. The V gene is TRBV7-9, the J gene TRBJ2-1; 11 positions match TRBD1. CDR1 SEHNR and CDR2 FQNEAQ come from the germline V gene (reference sequence). The CDR3 is 17 residues long. Trimming cost V 0 bases and J 4 bases; bases outside gene matches: 5. CDR3 protein: CASSLAPWDRGYNEQFF. As DNA, the CDR3 is TGTGCCAGCAGCTTAGCCCCGTGGGACAGGGGGTACAATGAGCAGTTCTTC.

This clonotype has at least ten counts. The chain uses TRBV27 and TRBJ2-2; maybe TRBD1 (6 bases). The ends were cut back, 3 bases at V and 1 base at J, with 9 bases in the middle. In germline, CDR1 is MNHEY, CDR2 SMNVEV (reference sequence). CDR3 size: 15 residues. The CDR3 spells CASSLRGKNTGELFF. In DNA, the CDR3 is TGTGCCAGCAGTTTGAGGGGGAAGAACACCGGGGAGCTGTTTTTT.

The chain recombines TRBV28 with TRBJ1-2; unclear D gene. Trimming removed 7 bases at V and 1 base at J, with 16 bases between. CDR1 and CDR2 (germline): MDHEN, SYDVKM. The CDR3 sequence is 15 residues long. The DNA of the CDR3 is TGTGCCAGCACACCCCTCGCGTCGAGTAACTATGGCTACACCTTC. It specifies CASTPLASSNYGYTF.

Many counts were recorded for this clonotype. This chain connects TRBV29-1 to TRBJ2-1, with 11 bases that match TRBD2. The CDR3 loop spans 13 amino acids. CDR1 is SQVTM, CDR2 ANQGSEA, per germline. After removal of 3 bases from V and 11 bases from J, the junction contained 6 bases not matched to a gene. Here the CDR3 DNA reads TGCAGCGTTGAGGGGACTAGCGGCTTAAAGCAGTTCTTC. Translation: CSVEGTSGLKQFF.

The chain combines TRBV11-1 with TRBJ2-5, with 9 bases identical to TRBD2. This CDR3 has 15 residues. V shed 5 bases, J shed 1 base, and the junction held 5 bases outside the gene matches. Germline CDR1 and CDR2: SGHAT and FQDESV (reference sequence). In nucleotides, the CDR3 is TGTGCCAGCAGCGGCGGGACTAGCTTCCAAGAGACCCAGTACTTC. Encoded protein: CASSGGTSFQETQYF.

This clonotype was recorded at least ten times. The rearrangement links TRBV10-2 to TRBJ2-1; possibly TRBD2 for D (5 bases). CDR3 length: 16 residues. CDR1 and CDR2 from the germline V gene are WSHSY and SAAADI. V was clipped by 0 bases and J by 9 bases, with 18 bases between them. This CDR3 reads CASSESARLHWAEQFF. The CDR3 DNA follows: TGCGCCAGCAGTGAGTCAGCGAGACTACATTGGGCTGAGCAGTTCTTC.

This clonotype has a count of ten or more. This sequence joins TRBV15 and TRBJ2-1; no firm D call. V was pared by 1 base and J by 7 bases, with 11 bases between. CDR3 length: 14 amino acids. CDR1 is LNHNV, CDR2 YYDKDF, per germline (reference sequence). CDR3 DNA: TGTGCCACCAGCAGAGGAGTAGCCCCTAATGAGCAGTTCTTC. Amino acid sequence: CATSRGVAPNEQFF.